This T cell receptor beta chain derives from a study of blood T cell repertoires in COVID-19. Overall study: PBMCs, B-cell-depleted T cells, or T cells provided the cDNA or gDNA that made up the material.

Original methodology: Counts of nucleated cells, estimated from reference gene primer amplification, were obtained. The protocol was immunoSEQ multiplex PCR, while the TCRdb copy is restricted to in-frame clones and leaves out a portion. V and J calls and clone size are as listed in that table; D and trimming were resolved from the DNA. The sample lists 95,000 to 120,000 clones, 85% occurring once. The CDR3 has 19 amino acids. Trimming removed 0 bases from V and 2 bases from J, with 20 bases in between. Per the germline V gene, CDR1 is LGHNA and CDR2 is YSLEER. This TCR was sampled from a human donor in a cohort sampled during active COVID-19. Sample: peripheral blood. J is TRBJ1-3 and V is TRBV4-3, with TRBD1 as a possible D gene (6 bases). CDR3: CASSQDVTGIATTGNTIYF. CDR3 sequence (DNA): TGCGCCAGCAGCCAAGACGTTACAGGGATTGCAACTACTGGAAACACCATATATTTT.